This T cell receptor beta chain was sequenced for a study of cytomegalovirus exposure and HLA in healthy donors. PCR amplification relied on 60 Vbeta primers (plus 13 Jbeta primers). Some clones are missing from TCRdb's copy, which holds only in-frame ones; the method was immunoSEQ multiplex PCR. The profile shows approximately 100,000 clones, approximately 80% of them singletons. To note about this clone: Its target is not known.

Study-wide results and limits: For TCR beta chains, V- and J-gene trimming was later linked to a missense DCLRE1C variant.

The sequenced material came from PBMCs. The receptor's source is a female donor in good health and CMV-seronegative.

CDR3 sequence reads: CASSLGTGNYQETQYF. In DNA form, the CDR3 reads TGCGCCAGCAGCTTGGGGACAGGGAACTACCAAGAGACCCAGTACTTC. The chain combines TRBV5-1 with TRBJ2-5; 8 bases map to TRBD1. The V and J ends lost 0 bases and 0 bases, in that order; junction bases with no gene match: 4. Germline V lookup: CDR1 SGHRS, CDR2 YFSETQ. This CDR3 has 16 amino acids.